Below, 22 T cell receptor beta chains from the same sample are listed, as sequenced in a study of blood T cell repertoires in COVID-19. This table comes from immunoSEQ multiplex PCR, and its TCRdb copy is limited to in-frame clones, with some not included. The repertoire consists of 150,000 to 200,000 clones, with about 90% occurring once and the leading ten covering more than 20%. The sample was peripheral blood. Source of these receptors: a man between 65 and 79 years old with active or convalescent COVID-19.

This clone was detected only once. The gene calls are TRBV10-3 and TRBJ2-7, with 10 bases identical to TRBD1. This CDR3 has 14 residues. Germline V gene data show CDR1 as ENHRY and CDR2 as SYGVKD. V shed 5 bases and J 2 bases; nucleotides not matched to a gene: 3. CDR3 coding DNA: TGTGCCATCAGTCCGGACAGGGGGGCCTACGAGCAGTACTTC. Residues: CAISPDRGAYEQYF.

The rearrangement uses TRBV6-6 and TRBJ1-4; D uncertain. Trimming pared 5 bases from V and 0 bases from J, leaving 10 bases between. The V gene's germline CDR1 is MNHNY and CDR2 SVGAGI (reference sequence). The CDR3 contains 15 residues. CDR3 nucleotides: TGTGCCAGCAGTACGAACGGTGCAACTAATGAAAAACTGTTTTTT. As protein: CASSTNGATNEKLFF.

The chain recombines TRBV5-1 with TRBJ2-7; D may be TRBD2 (5 bases). This CDR3 spans 16 amino acids. V dropped 4 bases and J dropped 1 base, with 18 bases sitting between them. The V gene's germline CDR1 is SGHRS and CDR2 YFSETQ. CDR3 in DNA: TGCGCCAGCAGCCCCACAACCGGAGGTCCATCCTACGAGCAGTACTTC. It encodes CASSPTTGGPSYEQYF.

This chain connects TRBV19 to TRBJ1-5; 7 bases map to TRBD1. This CDR3 region has 17 residues. Germline V lookup: CDR1 LNHDA, CDR2 SQIVND (reference sequence). The V gene end was trimmed by 4 bases and the J gene end by 0 bases; junction bases not matched to a gene: 9. The CDR3 region is CASSTSGQTFSNQPQHF. The CDR3 DNA follows: TGTGCCAGTAGTACATCGGGACAGACCTTTAGCAATCAGCCCCAGCATTTT.

V and J are TRBV12-5 and TRBJ2-1; weak D call: TRBD2 (5 bases). V was shortened by 6 bases and J by 5 bases, with 20 bases between the two germline ends. The CDR3 has 16 residues. The V gene's germline CDR1 is LGHNT and CDR2 FRNRAP. The CDR3 nucleotides read TGTGCTAGTGGCGGCCGGGGTAGCGCGGAGCACAATGAGCAGTTCTTC. Translation: CASGGRGSAEHNEQFF.

The sample holds a few counts of this clone. This rearrangement joins TRBV5-1 to TRBJ2-5; unclear D gene. The CDR3 is 13 residues long. Looked up from germline, CDR1 is SGHRS and CDR2 is YFSETQ. The germline V and J ends were trimmed by 5 bases and 5 bases, with 13 bases remaining between them. The DNA of the CDR3 is TGCGCCAGCAGTAACAGCCCGACCGAGACCCAGTACTTC. Its protein is CASSNSPTETQYF.

The chain links TRBV12-3 or TRBV12-4 to TRBJ1-5; D uncertain. This CDR3 is 13 amino acids long. The V and J ends lost 1 base and 5 bases respectively, with 6 bases between them. DNA for the CDR3: TGTGCCAGCAGTTTAGAGGCGGATCAGCCCCAGCATTTT. Its protein product is CASSLEADQPQHF.

The rearrangement uses TRBV18 and TRBJ1-6; 10 positions match TRBD1. CDR1 is KGHSH and CDR2 is LQKENI in the germline V gene. This CDR3 is 14 amino acids long. Trimming at V came to 5 bases and at J to 10 bases, leaving 5 bases not matched to a gene. CDR3 DNA: TGTGCCAGCTCATCCCGGGACAGGGGATCACCCCTCCACTTT. Its protein product is CASSSRDRGSPLHF.

This chain joins TRBV19 and TRBJ1-5; possibly TRBD1 for D (6 bases). In germline, CDR1 is LNHDA, CDR2 SQIVND (reference sequence). The CDR3 is made up of 16 amino acids. Trimming shortened V by 5 bases and J by 4 bases, and 18 bases separated the two germline ends. The CDR3 DNA sequence: TGTGCCAGTAGTCCCCGGCTTACAGGGCGGAATCAGCCCCAGCATTTT. Protein: CASSPRLTGRNQPQHF.

The chain combines TRBV28 with TRBJ1-6; unclear D gene. Germline CDR1 and CDR2: MDHEN and SYDVKM. The CDR3 has 13 residues. V was cut by 1 base and J by 8 bases, with 6 bases left in between. The CDR3 sequence is CASSLYSYSPLHF. CDR3 nucleotides: TGTGCCAGCAGTTTATACAGTTATTCACCCCTCCACTTT. Drawing the rest from reference TRBV28 and TRBJ1-6, the complete variable domain is DVKVTQSSRYLVKRTGEKVFLECVQDMDHENMFWYRQDPGLGLRLIYFSYDVKMKEKGDIPEGYSVSREKKERFSLILESASTNQTSMYLCASSLYSYSPLHFGNGTRLTVT.

This clone was seen a few times. The chain has TRBV9 and TRBJ1-1, with no clear D. Germline V gene sequence: CDR1 SGDLS, CDR2 YYNGEE. Trimming cost V 5 bases and J 1 base, with 9 bases left between them. This CDR3 spans 13 amino acids. The CDR3 nucleotides are TGTGCCAGCAGTTACAACCCGAACACTGAAGCTTTCTTT. Amino acid sequence: CASSYNPNTEAFF.

The V and J genes are TRBV6-2 or TRBV6-3 and TRBJ1-2; 7 bases align to TRBD1. The CDR3 loop spans 13 amino acids. Germline assignment: CDR1 MNHEY and CDR2 SVGEGT. After removal of 5 bases from V and 6 bases from J, the junction contained 6 bases not matched to a gene. As DNA, the CDR3 is TGTGCCAGCAGTCCCAGGGGGAGGCATGGCTACACCTTC. Its protein product is CASSPRGRHGYTF.

The V and J genes are TRBV18 and TRBJ2-7; TRBD1 aligns across 8 bases. Germline loops: CDR1 KGHSH, CDR2 LQKENI. The V segment lost 3 bases and the J segment 3 bases; nucleotides outside the gene matches: 7. CDR3 length: 15 amino acids. In DNA form, the CDR3 reads TGTGCCAGCTCACCGGGGACAGGACCCCTCTACGAGCAGTACTTC. This encodes CASSPGTGPLYEQYF. Drawing the rest from reference TRBV18 and TRBJ2-7, the complete variable domain is NAGVMQNPRHLVRRRGQEARLRCSPMKGHSHVYWYRQLPEEGLKFMVYLQKENIIDESGMPKERFSAEFPKEGPSILRIQQVVRGDSAAYFCASSPGTGPLYEQYFGPGTRLTVT.

The rearrangement uses TRBV4-2 and TRBJ1-5; D ambiguous. This CDR3 is built from 14 residues. Deletions cut 0 bases from V and 3 bases from J, with 6 bases between. CDR1 is LGHNA and CDR2 is YNFKEQ in the germline V gene. The CDR3: CASSQDGNNQPQHF. The CDR3 nucleotides read TGTGCCAGCAGCCAAGACGGGAACAATCAGCCCCAGCATTTT.

The rearrangement joins TRBV5-4 to TRBJ1-2; 7 nucleotides agree with TRBD1. The CDR3 sequence is 14 residues long. Trimming took 0 bases from V and 4 from J; bases not matched to a gene: 3. CDR1 and CDR2 (germline): SGHNT, YYREEE (reference sequence). CDR3 coding DNA: TGTGCCAGCAGCTTGGCCCGGGACAGCTATGGCTACACCTTC. This sequence encodes CASSLARDSYGYTF.

The chain couples TRBV18 to TRBJ1-4, with D possibly being TRBD1 (5 bases). CDR1 and CDR2 from the germline V gene are KGHSH and LQKENI. The CDR3 contains 14 residues. V was shortened by 5 bases and J by 5 bases, with 12 bases between the two germline ends. The CDR3 is CASSFAGPNEKLFF. For the CDR3, the DNA is TGTGCCAGCTCATTTGCGGGGCCGAATGAAAAACTGTTTTTT.

The chain joins TRBV11-2 to TRBJ1-4, with 8 bases fitting TRBD1. In germline, CDR1 is SGHAT, CDR2 FQNNGV. The ends lost 5 bases at V and 5 bases at J; junction bases unmatched: 7. The length of the CDR3 is 15 residues. CDR3 sequence (DNA): TGTGCCAGCAGCCCCGCGGGACAGGAGAATGAAAAACTGTTTTTT. It yields the protein CASSPAGQENEKLFF.

The chain links TRBV27 to TRBJ1-1; 7 bases align to TRBD1. Germline V lookup: CDR1 MNHEY, CDR2 SMNVEV (reference sequence). The CDR3 is 15 residues long. V lost 5 bases and J lost 4; bases outside the gene matches: 10. CDR3 loop: CASSRQGGYSTEAFF. The CDR3 DNA is TGTGCCAGCAGTAGACAGGGCGGATACAGCACTGAAGCTTTCTTT.

CDR3 protein: CASSDSYYQPQHF. The CDR3 DNA follows: TGTGCCAGTAGTGACAGTTATTATCAGCCCCAGCATTTT. This chain uses TRBV19 with TRBJ1-5; D might be TRBD1 (5 bases). CDR3 length equals 13 residues. Between the trimmed V and J ends, which lost 5 bases and 5 bases, there was a span of 10 bases. In germline, CDR1 is LNHDA, CDR2 SQIVND (reference sequence).

This clone was found once. The CDR3 region is CASSSPVSDTQYF. For the CDR3, the DNA is TGTGCCAGCAGCTCCCCGGTGTCGGATACGCAGTATTTT. The chain uses TRBV7-3 and TRBJ2-3; no reliable D call. This CDR3 has 13 amino acids. The ends were cut back, 4 bases at V and 6 bases at J, with 11 bases in the middle. CDR1 is SGHTA and CDR2 is FQGTGA in the germline V gene.

This chain connects TRBV7-9 to TRBJ1-5, with a possible D match to TRBD1 (6 bases). The germline gives CDR1 SEHNR, CDR2 FQNEAQ (reference sequence). With 4 bases removed from V and 1 base from J, the gap between germline ends came to 11 bases. The CDR3 is made up of 15 amino acids. The CDR3 DNA is TGTGCCAGCAGCTGGGGACATTCGAGCAATCAGCCCCAGCATTTT. Encoded protein: CASSWGHSSNQPQHF. Supplemented by reference TRBV7-9 and TRBJ1-5, the full variable domain reads DTGVSQNPRHKITKRGQNVTFRCDPISEHNRLYWYRQTLGQGPEFLTYFQNEAQLEKSRLLSDRFSAERPKGSFSTLEIQRTEQGDSAMYLCASSWGHSSNQPQHFGDGTRLSIL.

The V and J genes are TRBV7-9 and TRBJ2-7; D perhaps matches TRBD1 (7 bases). With 2 bases removed from V and 0 bases from J, the gap between germline ends came to 11 bases. Germline assignment: CDR1 SEHNR and CDR2 FQNEAQ (reference sequence). The CDR3 sequence is 15 residues long. CDR3 DNA: TGTGCCAGCAGCTTATCAGGGGGGTCCTCCTACGAGCAGTACTTC. This encodes CASSLSGGSSYEQYF.